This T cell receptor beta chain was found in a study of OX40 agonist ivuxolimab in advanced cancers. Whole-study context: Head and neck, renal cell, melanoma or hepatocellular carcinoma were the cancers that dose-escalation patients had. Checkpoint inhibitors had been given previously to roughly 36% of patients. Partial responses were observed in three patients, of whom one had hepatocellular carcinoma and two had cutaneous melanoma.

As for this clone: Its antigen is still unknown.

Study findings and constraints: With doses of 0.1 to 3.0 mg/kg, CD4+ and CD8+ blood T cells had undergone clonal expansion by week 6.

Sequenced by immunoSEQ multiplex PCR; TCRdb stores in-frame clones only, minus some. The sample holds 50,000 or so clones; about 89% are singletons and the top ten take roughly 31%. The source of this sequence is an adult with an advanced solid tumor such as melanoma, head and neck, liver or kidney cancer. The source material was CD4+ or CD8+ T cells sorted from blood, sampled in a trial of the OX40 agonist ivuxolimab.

This CDR3 reads CASSILTGPTYEQYF. CDR3 sequence (DNA): TGCGCCAGCAGCATTCTGACAGGGCCCACCTACGAGCAGTACTTC. This sequence joins TRBV5-1 and TRBJ2-7, with 7 nucleotides matching TRBD1. This CDR3 comprises 15 residues. J was trimmed by 2 bases and V by 4 bases; bases with no gene match: 9. CDR1 SGHRS and CDR2 YFSETQ come from the germline V gene.